These 8 T cell receptor beta chains were sequenced from one sample in a study of blood T cell repertoires in COVID-19. The table came from immunoSEQ multiplex PCR; TCRdb's copy has only in-frame clones and leaves some out. The data hold more than 110,000 clones, with about 90% observed a single time. Sequencing input: peripheral blood. Receptor source: a man aged 45-60 years with active or convalescent COVID-19.

This clone was observed a handful of times. The rearrangement links TRBV19 to TRBJ1-3; D gene unclear. Germline V CDR1 and CDR2: LNHDA, SQIVND (reference sequence). Trimming took 5 bases from V and 0 from J, leaving 14 bases between them. CDR3 length: 16 amino acids. This CDR3 is CASSPLGVSSGNTIYF. The DNA of the CDR3 is TGTGCCAGTAGTCCCCTAGGAGTGAGCTCTGGAAACACCATATATTTT.

The chain uses TRBV19 and TRBJ1-5, with TRBD1 matching over 7 bases. The length of the CDR3 is 16 residues. In germline, CDR1 is LNHDA, CDR2 SQIVND (reference sequence). Trimming took 2 bases from V and 1 from J; bases not matched to a gene: 5. CDR3 sequence: CASSITGQWSNQPQHF. DNA of the CDR3: TGTGCCAGTAGTATAACGGGACAGTGGAGCAATCAGCCCCAGCATTTT.

The chain is built from TRBV7-2 and TRBJ1-6, with D possibly TRBD1 on 6 matching bases. This CDR3 region has 13 residues. The germline V gene has CDR1 SGHTA and CDR2 FQGNSA. V shed 5 bases and J shed 6 bases, with 8 bases lying between them. The CDR3 DNA sequence: TGTGCCAGCAGCCTCAGGGGTAATTCACCCCTCCACTTT. It translates to CASSLRGNSPLHF.

The V gene is TRBV5-4, the J gene TRBJ2-7, with D maybe TRBD2 (6 bases). From germline, CDR1 is SGHNT and CDR2 YYREEE (reference sequence). Trimming removed 0 bases at V and 3 bases at J, with 13 bases between. There are 15 residues in the CDR3. This CDR3 reads CASSLGRDSLYEQYF. In DNA, the CDR3 is TGTGCCAGCAGCTTGGGCCGGGACTCTCTCTACGAGCAGTACTTC.

About this clone: Other nucleotide sequences from this sample produce the same CDR3. The chain joins TRBV27 to TRBJ1-5, with unresolved D. Germline loops: CDR1 MNHEY, CDR2 SMNVEV (reference sequence). The CDR3 consists of 14 residues. V was cut by 2 bases and J by 3 bases, with 8 bases left in between. The DNA for the CDR3 is TGTGCCAGCAGTTTAGGAGGCCTCAATCAGCCCCAGCATTTT. It yields the protein CASSLGGLNQPQHF.

This rearrangement joins TRBV28 to TRBJ2-1; unclear D gene. The germline gives CDR1 MDHEN, CDR2 SYDVKM. V was cut by 7 bases and J by 0 bases, with 7 bases left in between. The CDR3 length is 13 residues. The CDR3 nucleotides are TGTGCCAGCACCGACTCCTCCTACAATGAGCAGTTCTTC. It is translated as CASTDSSYNEQFF. The variable domain in full, completed from reference TRBV28 and TRBJ2-1, reads DVKVTQSSRYLVKRTGEKVFLECVQDMDHENMFWYRQDPGLGLRLIYFSYDVKMKEKGDIPEGYSVSREKKERFSLILESASTNQTSMYLCASTDSSYNEQFFGPGTRLTVL.

This clone occurred a few times. This chain uses TRBV7-9 with TRBJ2-7; 7 nucleotides agree with TRBD1. The CDR3 extends over 14 amino acids. Germline V gene data show CDR1 as SEHNR and CDR2 as FQNEAQ (reference sequence). V lost 5 bases, J lost 2 bases, and 6 bases stayed unmatched. In DNA form, the CDR3 reads TGTGCCAGCAGCCTAGGACAGGCCCCCTACGAGCAGTACTTC. The encoded protein is CASSLGQAPYEQYF.

CDR3 in amino acids: CASSMTRLAVTDTQYF. In DNA, the CDR3 is TGTGCCAGTAGTATGACCAGACTAGCCGTCACAGATACGCAGTATTTT. The chain recombines TRBV19 with TRBJ2-3, with TRBD2 identical over 7 bases. The CDR3 has 16 residues. Losses at the gene ends were 3 bases for V and 2 bases for J; bases not matched to a gene: 8. The germline CDR1 and CDR2 sequences are LNHDA and SQIVND (reference sequence). The full variable domain, completed using reference TRBV19 and TRBJ2-3, is DGGITQSPKYLFRKEGQNVTLSCEQNLNHDAMYWYRQDPGQGLRLIYYSQIVNDFQKGDIAEGYSVSREKKESFPLTVTSAQKNPTAFYLCASSMTRLAVTDTQYFGPGTRLTVL.